The 3 T cell receptor beta chains in this list originate from one sample, sequenced in a study of graft-versus-host responses after intestinal transplantation. The table came from immunoSEQ multiplex PCR; TCRdb's copy has only in-frame clones and leaves some out. The sample has about 99,000 clones; more than 75% are singletons. No antigen has been identified for these receptors. The material sequenced was unstimulated CD4+ T cells sorted from spleen or lymph node cells, taken before intestinal transplant. These TCRs come from a human donor who received an intestinal transplant.

This clone appeared once. The chain carries TRBV5-1 and TRBJ1-6; maybe TRBD1 (5 bases). The CDR3 covers 17 residues. The germline V and J ends were trimmed by 4 bases and 7 bases, with 21 bases remaining between them. Germline lookup yields CDR1 SGHRS and CDR2 YFSETQ. The CDR3 nucleotides read TGCGCCAGCAGCCCCGGGACCCTTCGCCTACAAAATTCACCCCTCCACTTT. Amino acid sequence: CASSPGTLRLQNSPLHF.

This clone occurred a few times. This chain uses TRBV4-1 with TRBJ2-4, with D tentatively TRBD2 (7 bases). Trimming pared 5 bases from V and 1 base from J, leaving 9 bases between. This CDR3 comprises 14 residues. The germline gives CDR1 MGHRA, CDR2 YSYEKL. In DNA, the CDR3 is TGCGCCAGCAGCGGGGGGGCCGCCAAAAACATTCAGTACTTC. Translating gives CASSGGAAKNIQYF.

Remarks on this clone: A read error may produce the germline difference seen at one junction end. The chain has TRBV2 and TRBJ1-1; D ambiguous. The germline V gene has CDR1 SNHLY and CDR2 FYNNEI. The CDR3 extends over 14 amino acids. The CDR3 DNA follows: TGTGCCAGCAGTTTTGGAAGCTACAACACTGAAGCTTCCTTT. This gives the protein CASSFGSYNTEASF. The whole variable domain, remainder taken from reference TRBV2 and TRBJ1-1, is EPEVTQTPSHQVTQMGQEVILRCVPISNHLYFYWYRQILGQKVEFLVSFYNNEISEKSEIFDDQFSVERPDGSNFTLKIRSTKLEDSAMYFCASSFGSYNTEASFGQGTRLTVV.